The T cell receptor (beta chain) under discussion was sequenced for a study of T cells in Graves' hyperthyroidism and ophthalmopathy. Study details: Peripheral blood was acquired at first diagnosis, ahead of any therapy whatsoever.

Diagnosis relied on clinical symptoms, serum thyroxine and TRAb, thyroid ultrasound and orbital computed tomography. The PBMCs had their origin in 10 ml of fresh peripheral blood. Researchers amplified the TCR beta CDR3 regions from RNA transcripts. In the first-round RT-PCR of the TCR CDR3, the HTBI primer set was used. TCRdb reprocessed the multiplex PCR reads via MiXCR and lists one record per CDR3 protein. The sample has around 600,000 distinct CDR3 sequences, roughly 15% seen once. CDR3 length: 13 amino acids. CDR1 and CDR2 from the germline V gene are SQVTM and ANQGSEA. With 3 bases removed from V and 2 bases from J, the gap between germline ends came to 10 bases.

This receptor was taken from a woman aged 45-65 years with Graves' ophthalmopathy. V usage is TRBV29-1 and J usage is TRBJ2-5; D remains unclear. Sequencing was done on a sample of blood. This chain's CDR3 is CSVDYDNQETQYF. The DNA for the CDR3 is TGCAGCGTTGATTATGATAATCAAGAGACCCAGTACTTC.